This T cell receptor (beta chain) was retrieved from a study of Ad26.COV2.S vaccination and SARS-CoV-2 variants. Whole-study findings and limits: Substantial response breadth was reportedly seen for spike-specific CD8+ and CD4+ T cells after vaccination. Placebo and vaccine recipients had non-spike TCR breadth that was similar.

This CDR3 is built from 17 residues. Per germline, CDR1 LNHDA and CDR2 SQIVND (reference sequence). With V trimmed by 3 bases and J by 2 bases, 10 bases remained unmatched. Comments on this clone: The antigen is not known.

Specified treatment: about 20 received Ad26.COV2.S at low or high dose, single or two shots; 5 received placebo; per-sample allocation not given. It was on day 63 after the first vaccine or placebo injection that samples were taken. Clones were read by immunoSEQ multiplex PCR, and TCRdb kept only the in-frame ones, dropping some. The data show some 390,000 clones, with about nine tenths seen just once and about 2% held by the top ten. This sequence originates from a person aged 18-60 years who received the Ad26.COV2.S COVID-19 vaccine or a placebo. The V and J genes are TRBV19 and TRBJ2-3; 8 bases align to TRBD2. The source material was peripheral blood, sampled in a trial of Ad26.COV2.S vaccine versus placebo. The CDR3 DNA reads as TGTGCCAGTAGTATTTTAGCGGGACCAAGCTACACAGATACGCAGTATTTT. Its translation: CASSILAGPSYTDTQYF.